This entry lists 31 T cell receptor beta chains sequenced from one sample in a study of CD8 T cells in ankylosing spondylitis. Via MiXCR, TCRdb re-called the 5' RACE reads, giving one row per CDR3 protein. In the table there are around 300,000 distinct CDR3 sequences, under 15% of which are singletons. Sequencing input: blood, either unsorted or a sorted T cell fraction (not recorded which). Every receptor here comes from a male donor with ankylosing spondylitis or in good health (not recorded which).

The chain uses TRBV12-3 or TRBV12-4 and TRBJ2-7, with 8 bases lining up with TRBD1. The V gene end was trimmed by 6 bases and the J gene end by 5 bases; junction bases not matched to a gene: 12. The CDR3 runs 15 residues. The CDR3 loop is CASSQNQGAYHEQYF. The CDR3, as DNA: TGTGCCAGCAGCCAAAATCAGGGGGCTTACCACGAGCAGTACTTC.

The chain uses TRBV20-1 and TRBJ2-7; a possible D gene is TRBD2 (5 bases). This CDR3 is built from 16 residues. The V end was cut by 5 bases, the J end by 0 bases, with 20 bases between. CDR1 is DFQATT, CDR2 SNEGSKA, per germline (reference sequence). DNA of the CDR3: TGCAGTGCTGGCAAGTACCGAGCGGTAACCTCCTACGAGCAGTACTTC. Translating it yields CSAGKYRAVTSYEQYF.

The chain couples TRBV6-1 to TRBJ1-4; 7 bases agree with TRBD1. Germline CDR1 reads MNHNS; CDR2 reads SASEGT. The CDR3 length is 15 residues. V lost 5 bases and J lost 7; bases outside the gene matches: 10. The CDR3, as DNA: TGTGCCAGCAGTCCAACGACAGGGAGGGGTGAAAAACTGTTTTTT. It codes for CASSPTTGRGEKLFF.

This clonotype was picked up a small number of times. The rearrangement uses TRBV7-9 and TRBJ1-5, with D hard to call. Per the germline V gene, CDR1 is SEHNR and CDR2 is FQNEAQ (reference sequence). The length of the CDR3 is 15 residues. V shed 5 bases and J shed 3 bases, with 14 bases lying between them. In DNA, the CDR3 is TGTGCCAGCAGCCCTCGAGAAGGAGTCAATCAGCCCCAGCATTTT. It translates to CASSPREGVNQPQHF.

In its sample, this clonotype was seen a few times. The chain uses TRBV12-5 and TRBJ2-7, with D perhaps matching TRBD1 (6 bases). Per the germline V gene, CDR1 is LGHNT and CDR2 is FRNRAP. This CDR3 has 16 amino acids. Trimming cost V 0 bases and J 0 bases, with 12 bases left between them. The CDR3 nucleotides read TGTGCTAGTGGTTTGGTACAGGGCAGGAGCTCCTACGAGCAGTACTTC. The encoded protein is CASGLVQGRSSYEQYF.

This clonotype was detected a few times. The chain uses TRBV10-3 and TRBJ2-3; a weak D match, TRBD1 (6 bases). Trimming shortened V by 3 bases and J by 6 bases, and 7 bases separated the two germline ends. The CDR3 has 12 residues. Germline loops: CDR1 ENHRY, CDR2 SYGVKD. The CDR3 protein is CAISDDRDTQYF. Written as DNA, the CDR3 is TGTGCCATCAGTGACGACAGGGATACGCAGTATTTT.

This sequence joins TRBV18 and TRBJ1-6; D unclear. CDR1 is KGHSH, CDR2 LQKENI, per germline. V was pared by 4 bases and J by 2 bases, with 12 bases between. This CDR3 has 16 residues. CDR3 bases: TGTGCCAGCTCACGCGGGGAGGGAACCTATAATTCACCCCTCCACTTT. Protein: CASSRGEGTYNSPLHF.

The V call is TRBV4-2, the J call TRBJ2-7, with D tentatively TRBD1 (6 bases). The CDR3 has 15 residues. The germline CDR1 and CDR2 sequences are LGHNA and YNFKEQ. Trimming removed 0 bases from V and 3 bases from J, with 12 bases in between. CDR3 amino acids: CASSQDRDTFYEQYF. CDR3 DNA sequence: TGTGCCAGCAGCCAAGACCGGGACACATTCTACGAGCAGTACTTC.

This chain connects TRBV29-1 to TRBJ2-5; TRBD1 or TRBD2 may be the D gene (6 bases each). The CDR3 has 12 residues. Germline V CDR1 and CDR2: SQVTM, ANQGSEA. Trimming removed 7 bases from V and 1 base from J, with 10 bases in between. As DNA, the CDR3 is TGCAGCGGCGGGACACCCCAAGAGACCCAGTACTTC. Protein product: CSGGTPQETQYF.

This clonotype was seen a few times. The gene calls are TRBV9 and TRBJ2-1; D may be TRBD2 (5 bases). The CDR3 extends over 16 amino acids. With 4 bases removed from V and 0 bases from J, the gap between germline ends came to 14 bases. Per the germline V gene, CDR1 is SGDLS and CDR2 is YYNGEE. The CDR3 protein is CASSRTPRGSYNEQFF. CDR3 sequence (DNA): TGTGCCAGCAGCCGAACCCCTCGGGGCTCCTACAATGAGCAGTTCTTC.

This clonotype was recorded once. The V and J genes are TRBV5-1 and TRBJ2-6; D is perhaps TRBD2 (5 bases). Germline V CDR1 and CDR2: SGHRS, YFSETQ. The ends were cut back, 7 bases at V and 1 base at J, with 18 bases in the middle. The CDR3 contains 17 residues. CDR3 DNA sequence: TGCGCCAGCCAGACTCTGGAGAGGGCGTCTGGGGCCAACGTCCTGACTTTC. Translation gives CASQTLERASGANVLTF.

This clonotype was recorded many times. The J gene is TRBJ1-5, the V gene TRBV12-3 or TRBV12-4; 11 bases fit TRBD1. Losses at the gene ends were 6 bases for V and 0 bases for J; bases not matched to a gene: 7. This CDR3 contains 17 residues. This CDR3 is CASRPGQGDLSNQPQHF. DNA of the CDR3: TGTGCCAGCAGACCGGGACAGGGGGACCTTAGCAATCAGCCCCAGCATTTT.

This clonotype was seen many times. This chain joins TRBV20-1 and TRBJ2-3, with D maybe TRBD1 (5 bases). The CDR3 has 14 residues. Between the trimmed V and J ends, which lost 5 bases and 0 bases, there was a span of 12 bases. The germline gives CDR1 DFQATT, CDR2 SNEGSKA (reference sequence). The CDR3, as DNA: TGCAGTGCTCCCAGGGATACTAGCACAGATACGCAGTATTTT. Residues: CSAPRDTSTDTQYF.

J is TRBJ2-5 and V is TRBV5-1; tentatively, D is TRBD2 (6 bases). The CDR3 extends over 13 amino acids. Germline CDR1 is SGHRS and CDR2 is YFSETQ. Trimming shortened V by 7 bases and J by 0 bases, and 10 bases separated the two germline ends. The CDR3 bases are TGCGCCAGCGCCCGGGGGTACCAAGAGACCCAGTACTTC. Residues: CASARGYQETQYF.

V usage is TRBV12-3 or TRBV12-4 and J usage is TRBJ2-3; 7 bases match TRBD2. V lost 1 base, J lost 1 base, and 8 bases stayed unmatched. The CDR3 length is 17 residues. CDR3 amino acids: CASSLDPRGGGTDTQYF. The CDR3 DNA reads as TGTGCCAGCAGTTTAGATCCCCGCGGGGGAGGCACAGATACGCAGTATTTT.

A few counts support this clonotype. The rearrangement links TRBV9 to TRBJ1-2; tentative D call: TRBD1 (6 bases). V lost 0 bases to trimming and J lost 8 bases, with 11 bases between them. Germline lookup yields CDR1 SGDLS and CDR2 YYNGEE. The length of the CDR3 is 13 residues. CDR3 nucleotide sequence: TGTGCCAGCAGCGTAGGACAGGTTGGGGGCTACACCTTC. As protein: CASSVGQVGGYTF.

The chain recombines TRBV19 with TRBJ2-1; 8 bases line up with TRBD2. The CDR3 is 15 residues long. V was pared by 6 bases and J by 2 bases, with 6 bases of the junction left unmatched. Germline CDR1 is LNHDA and CDR2 is SQIVND (reference sequence). The CDR3 DNA is TGTGCCAGTAGGCTGAGCGGGGGACCCTACAATGAGCAGTTCTTC. It encodes CASRLSGGPYNEQFF.

Written as DNA, the CDR3 is TGCGCCAGCAGTGAAGTCGCGGGAGGAAGCTCCTACGAGCAGTACTTC. Protein product: CASSEVAGGSSYEQYF. V usage is TRBV10-2 and J usage is TRBJ2-7; 8 nucleotides agree with TRBD2. This CDR3 comprises 16 residues. J gave up 0 bases and V 3 bases, and 7 bases lay outside the gene matches. Germline V gene lookup returns CDR1 WSHSY and CDR2 SAAADI.

This chain uses TRBV10-3 with TRBJ1-5; the match to TRBD1 covers 9 bases. Unmatched junction bases numbered 3, after V lost 3 bases and J lost 6 bases. The CDR3 contains 14 residues. The V gene's germline CDR1 is ENHRY and CDR2 SYGVKD. The CDR3 is CAISDTGGSQPQHF. The CDR3, as DNA: TGTGCCATCAGTGATACAGGGGGCAGTCAGCCCCAGCATTTT.

The chain joins TRBV7-2 to TRBJ1-2; D perhaps matches TRBD1 (5 bases). This CDR3 contains 15 residues. CDR1 and CDR2 (germline): SGHTA, FQGNSA. V was shortened by 4 bases and J by 1 base, with 13 bases between the two germline ends. The CDR3 DNA follows: TGTGCCAGCAGCTCCCGACAGTCCCTTAACTATGGCTACACCTTC. Residues: CASSSRQSLNYGYTF.

The genes are TRBV20-1 and TRBJ2-1, with 7 bases matching TRBD2. V lost 3 bases to trimming and J lost 4 bases; unmatched junction nucleotides: 9. Germline loops: CDR1 DFQATT, CDR2 SNEGSKA (reference sequence). CDR3 length: 15 residues. CDR3 bases: TGCAGTGCTAGGGAGCTAGCGGAAAGATACAATGAGCAGTTCTTC. Encoded protein: CSARELAERYNEQFF.

The CDR3 DNA follows: TGTGCCAGCAGCCAGACAGGGAGCAATCAGCCCCAGCATTTT. Its protein is CASSQTGSNQPQHF. V and J are TRBV3-1 and TRBJ1-5, with TRBD1 matching 7 bases. Germline V gene lookup returns CDR1 LGHDT and CDR2 YNNKEL (reference sequence). The length of the CDR3 is 14 residues. V shed 3 bases, J shed 1 base, and the junction held 0 bases outside the gene matches.

This clonotype came up a few times. The rearrangement uses TRBV5-1 and TRBJ2-2; D may match TRBD1 or TRBD2 (6 bases each). The CDR3 loop spans 16 amino acids. Deletions cut 4 bases from V and 0 bases from J, with 13 bases between. CDR1 SGHRS and CDR2 YFSETQ come from the germline V gene. The CDR3 bases are TGCGCCAGCAGCCCGTTGGGGGGCGCGAACACCGGGGAGCTGTTTTTT. Its translation: CASSPLGGANTGELFF.

The table lists this clonotype with many counts. J is TRBJ1-1 and V is TRBV5-1, with D possibly TRBD1 on 5 matching bases. The CDR3 has 14 residues. Germline V gene data show CDR1 as SGHRS and CDR2 as YFSETQ. Deletions cut 4 bases from V and 4 bases from J, with 14 bases between. CDR3 nucleotide sequence: TGCGCCAGCAGCCCGACGGGGCTGCTCACTGAAGCTTTCTTT. Its protein is CASSPTGLLTEAFF.

The rearrangement links TRBV3-1 to TRBJ1-2, with D unclear. CDR1 and CDR2 (germline): LGHDT, YNNKEL (reference sequence). Trimming removed 0 bases at V and 6 bases at J, with 11 bases between. The CDR3 runs to 14 residues. The CDR3 loop is CASSQEYGRHGYTF. The CDR3 DNA reads TGTGCCAGCAGCCAAGAGTACGGTAGACATGGCTACACCTTC.

There are a few counts of this clonotype. This sequence joins TRBV12-3 or TRBV12-4 and TRBJ2-1; D is possibly TRBD2 (7 bases). V lost 1 base and J lost 8, with 15 bases in between. The CDR3 runs 15 residues. The CDR3 region has the DNA TGTGCCAGCAGTTTAGGGGAGGGGCGGGGGCATGAGCAGTTCTTC. Translation gives CASSLGEGRGHEQFF.

The chain is built from TRBV20-1 and TRBJ2-5; 8 bases fit TRBD1. The CDR3 is 15 amino acids. Germline V lookup: CDR1 DFQATT, CDR2 SNEGSKA (reference sequence). With V trimmed by 0 bases and J by 3 bases, 6 bases remained unmatched. In DNA form, the CDR3 reads TGCAGTGCTAGAGAGCGAGACAGGGGAAAAGAGACCCAGTACTTC. Translation: CSARERDRGKETQYF.

V gene TRBV5-1 combines with J gene TRBJ2-1; 8 bases are shared with TRBD1. J was trimmed by 3 bases and V by 4 bases; bases with no gene match: 9. CDR3 length equals 16 residues. Germline V gene data show CDR1 as SGHRS and CDR2 as YFSETQ. The DNA of the CDR3 is TGCGCCAGCAGCGTGACCGGGACAGGCGTCTACAATGAGCAGTTCTTC. It specifies CASSVTGTGVYNEQFF.

V is TRBV12-3 or TRBV12-4 and J is TRBJ2-1, with 12 bases aligning to TRBD1. The length of the CDR3 is 15 residues. V lost 5 bases, J lost 8 bases, and 7 bases stayed unmatched. The CDR3 protein is CASSPGTGGEYEQFF. The CDR3 DNA reads as TGTGCCAGCAGTCCGGGGACAGGGGGCGAGTATGAGCAGTTCTTC.

This clonotype was seen only a few times. V usage is TRBV10-3 and J usage is TRBJ2-5; D is ambiguous. Trimming took off 2 bases at V and 2 bases at J, with 6 bases between the two ends. The CDR3 totals 13 residues. Per germline, CDR1 ENHRY and CDR2 SYGVKD. CDR3 region: CAISEAFQETQYF. CDR3 DNA: TGTGCCATCAGTGAGGCCTTTCAAGAGACCCAGTACTTC.

V is TRBV5-1 and J is TRBJ2-7, with 7 bases matching TRBD1. The CDR3 has 15 amino acids. Trimming cost V 0 bases and J 0 bases; bases outside gene matches: 3. The germline V gene encodes CDR1 SGHRS and CDR2 YFSETQ. The CDR3 loop reads CASSLGDSSSYEQYF. CDR3 DNA: TGCGCCAGCAGCTTGGGGGACAGCAGCTCCTACGAGCAGTACTTC.